This TCR beta chain was recorded in a study of blood T cell repertoires in COVID-19. About the research overall: Sites in the United States, Italy and Spain provided acute and convalescent COVID-19 samples.

Profiled with immunoSEQ multiplex PCR; TCRdb holds only in-frame clones, not every one. This repertoire shows hundreds of thousands of clones, 89% found once; its top ten account for around 0.9%. The TCR sequence derives from a man aged 18 to 30 with COVID-19, enrolled during active disease. The specimen sequenced was peripheral blood.

The CDR3 sequence is CASSVYSNQPQHF. CDR3 sequence (DNA): TGTGCCAGCAGTGTCTATAGCAATCAGCCCCAGCATTTT. The chain couples TRBV2 to TRBJ1-5; D unresolved. Germline CDR1 reads SNHLY; CDR2 reads FYNNEI. V was pared by 4 bases and J by 0 bases, with 4 bases between. The CDR3 is made up of 13 amino acids. The entire variable domain, with the rest obtained from reference TRBV2 and TRBJ1-5, is as follows: EPEVTQTPSHQVTQMGQEVILRCVPISNHLYFYWYRQILGQKVEFLVSFYNNEISEKSEIFDDQFSVERPDGSNFTLKIRSTKLEDSAMYFCASSVYSNQPQHFGDGTRLSIL.